This entry lists 30 T cell receptor beta chains sequenced from one sample in a study of T cells in Graves' hyperthyroidism and ophthalmopathy. The investigators amplified TCR beta CDR3 regions from RNA transcripts. Initially, a first-round RT-PCR of the TCR CDR3 employed the HTBI primer set. A single record per CDR3 protein comes from TCRdb applying MiXCR to the multiplex PCR reads. The table has roughly 710,000 distinct CDR3 sequences, around 40% seen once. The source material was blood. These receptors came from a woman in her thirties or forties with Graves' hyperthyroidism.

This clonotype was observed a few times. The chain combines TRBV11-2 with TRBJ1-4, with D possibly TRBD1 on 5 matching bases. This CDR3 has 15 amino acids. The V end was cut by 5 bases, the J end by 8 bases, with 18 bases between. Germline CDR1 is SGHAT and CDR2 is FQNNGV. The chain's CDR3 is CASSPGGALKEKLFF. The CDR3 coding sequence is TGTGCCAGCAGCCCCGGTGGGGCGTTAAAGGAAAAACTGTTTTTT.

The chain recombines TRBV20-1 with TRBJ2-3; the D call may be TRBD1 or TRBD2 (5 bases each). The CDR3 totals 13 residues. The germline V gene encodes CDR1 DFQATT and CDR2 SNEGSKA (reference sequence). DNA for the CDR3: TGCAGGGCCTCGAGGGGAAAGGCAGATACGCAGTATTTT. Its protein is CRASRGKADTQYF.

V and J are TRBV2 and TRBJ2-1; 11 nucleotides align to TRBD1. Germline values: CDR1 SNHLY, CDR2 FYNNEI. The CDR3 sequence is 14 residues long. With V trimmed by 7 bases and J by 9 bases, 8 bases remained unmatched. The CDR3 is CASIKDRGLGEQFF. The CDR3 nucleotides read TGTGCCAGCATTAAGGACAGGGGGCTCGGTGAGCAGTTCTTC.

This clonotype has just a few counts. The V and J genes are TRBV24-1 and TRBJ2-6; D is uncertain. Germline CDR1 reads KGHDR; CDR2 reads SFDVKD. Trimming shortened V by 3 bases and J by 0 bases, and 2 bases separated the two germline ends. The CDR3 spans 14 residues. The CDR3 DNA reads TGTGCCACCAGTGATGACTCTGGGGCCAACGTCCTGACTTTC. Encoded protein: CATSDDSGANVLTF.

This clonotype showed up just a few times. This rearrangement joins TRBV19 to TRBJ2-2; D is possibly TRBD1 or TRBD2 (5 bases each). CDR3 size: 13 residues. Trimming shortened V by 7 bases and J by 6 bases, and 12 bases separated the two germline ends. Germline CDR1 is LNHDA and CDR2 is SQIVND (reference sequence). The CDR3 region has the DNA TGTGCCAGTACCTTTGGGACGGCCGGGGAGCTGTTTTTT. It is translated as CASTFGTAGELFF.

Of note for this clonotype: The junction departs from germline at one end; a sequencing error may be responsible. This rearrangement joins TRBV10-3 to TRBJ1-5; no clear D gene. The CDR3 is 13 residues long. Germline V gene lookup returns CDR1 ENHRY and CDR2 SYGVKD. CDR3 protein: CASSYMSNQPQHF. CDR3 sequence (DNA): TGTGCCAGCAGTTACATGAGCAATCAGCCCCAGCATTTT.

Ten or more counts support this clonotype. This chain links TRBV12-3 or TRBV12-4 with TRBJ1-3, with no clear D. The CDR3 sequence is 14 residues long. The V end lost 2 bases, the J end lost 4 bases, and 9 bases lay between the germline ends. Here the CDR3 reads CASSLMGDGNTIYF. CDR3 DNA sequence: TGTGCCAGCAGTTTAATGGGCGACGGAAACACCATATATTTT.

In regard to this clonotype: This could be a read error, since a much larger clone is one nucleotide away. The V call is TRBV7-9, the J call TRBJ1-1; 9 bases line up with TRBD1. Per germline, CDR1 SEHNR and CDR2 FQNEAQ (reference sequence). This CDR3 region has 16 residues. With 5 bases clipped from V and 0 bases from J, the junction kept 7 bases outside the gene matches. In DNA form, the CDR3 reads TGTGCCAGCAGCCTTCAGACAGGGGGTATGAACACTGAAGCTTTCTTT. It codes for CASSLQTGGMNTEAFF.

The V and J genes are TRBV27 and TRBJ1-1; D perhaps matches TRBD1 (5 bases). V was clipped by 5 bases and J by 6 bases, with 19 bases between them. Germline CDR1 is MNHEY and CDR2 is SMNVEV (reference sequence). The CDR3 is made up of 15 amino acids. CDR3 loop: CASSQVGRERAEAFF. In DNA form, the CDR3 reads TGTGCCAGCAGTCAAGTGGGCAGGGAGAGGGCTGAAGCTTTCTTT.

V usage is TRBV7-4 and J usage is TRBJ2-7, with 10 nucleotides matching TRBD1. The CDR3 has 15 amino acids. CDR1 and CDR2 from the germline V gene are SGHVT and SQSDAQ. V shed 6 bases, J shed 5 bases, and the junction held 10 bases outside the gene matches. CDR3 bases: TGTGCCAGCAGTCACCGACAGGGGGCAAGAAACGAGCAGTACTTC. Encoded protein: CASSHRQGARNEQYF.

This clonotype occurred many times. The J gene is TRBJ1-2, the V gene TRBV6-5, with 7 bases aligning to TRBD1. The CDR3 covers 13 residues. The junction had 7 bases not matched to a gene; V was cut back by 7 bases and J by 5 bases. Germline CDR1 and CDR2: MNHEY and SVGAGI. This CDR3 is CASTPGQPYGYTF. The CDR3 nucleotides are TGTGCCAGCACCCCGGGACAGCCTTATGGCTACACCTTC.

For this clonotype: A read error may be the cause here, since a much bigger clone is one base away. V usage is TRBV7-2 and J usage is TRBJ1-1, with TRBD1 identical over 7 bases. This CDR3 region has 11 residues. Germline assignment: CDR1 SGHTA and CDR2 FQGNSA. J lost 10 bases, V lost 5 bases, and 4 bases had no gene match. The CDR3: CASSRQGGAFF. Here the CDR3 DNA reads TGTGCCAGCAGCCGTCAGGGGGGAGCTTTCTTT.

The chain has TRBV12-3 or TRBV12-4 and TRBJ2-5; D is unclear. This CDR3 comprises 13 residues. V was cut by 8 bases and J by 5 bases, with 15 bases left in between. This CDR3 reads CASSPRDSETQYF. The DNA of the CDR3 is TGTGCCAGCTCACCAAGGGATTCGGAGACCCAGTACTTC.

This clonotype has at least ten counts. The J gene is TRBJ2-7, the V gene TRBV7-2, with TRBD2 identical over 7 bases. Germline V CDR1 and CDR2: SGHTA, FQGNSA. Trimming took 2 bases from V and 0 from J; bases not matched to a gene: 4. The CDR3 is 15 residues long. The CDR3 loop is CASSLSAGDSYEQYF. The CDR3 DNA is TGTGCCAGCAGCTTAAGCGCGGGAGACTCCTACGAGCAGTACTTC.

J is TRBJ1-1 and V is TRBV5-1; D not resolved. The CDR3 extends over 16 amino acids. Trimming took 4 bases from V and 3 from J, leaving 19 bases between them. Germline V gene sequence: CDR1 SGHRS, CDR2 YFSETQ. CDR3 bases: TGCGCCAGCAGCGGCGATGGAGGGAGGGTGTACACTGAAGCTTTCTTT. Its protein is CASSGDGGRVYTEAFF.

This clonotype occurred many times. This chain connects TRBV7-9 to TRBJ2-7, with 11 bases aligning to TRBD2. CDR1 is SEHNR and CDR2 is FQNEAQ in the germline V gene (reference sequence). Trimming took 5 bases from V and 2 from J; bases not matched to a gene: 5. The CDR3 consists of 15 residues. For the CDR3, the DNA is TGTGCCAGCAGCCCGTCTAGCGGGGGGACCTACGAGCAGTACTTC. Amino acids: CASSPSSGGTYEQYF. Full variable domain (outside the CDR3, taken from reference TRBV7-9 and TRBJ2-7): DTGVSQNPRHKITKRGQNVTFRCDPISEHNRLYWYRQTLGQGPEFLTYFQNEAQLEKSRLLSDRFSAERPKGSFSTLEIQRTEQGDSAMYLCASSPSSGGTYEQYFGPGTRLTVT.

This clonotype was counted at least ten times. The chain has TRBV20-1 and TRBJ1-5; no clear D gene. The V end was cut by 3 bases, the J end by 2 bases, with 14 bases between. Germline CDR1 is DFQATT and CDR2 is SNEGSKA (reference sequence). The length of the CDR3 is 15 residues. The CDR3 DNA is TGCAGTGCTAGTAATAGGGCCAACGGCAATCAGCCCCAGCATTTT. Its protein product is CSASNRANGNQPQHF.

The table lists this clonotype with many counts. V is TRBV20-1 and J is TRBJ1-5; possibly TRBD1 for D (5 bases). V lost 6 bases and J 6 bases, leaving 15 bases between the germline ends. The germline V gene encodes CDR1 DFQATT and CDR2 SNEGSKA (reference sequence). The CDR3 is 13 amino acids. CDR3 in DNA: TGCAGTGCCAGGACACGGCCTGGTCAGCCCCAGCATTTT. This gives the protein CSARTRPGQPQHF.

A word on this clonotype: It may be a read error: a sequence one base away is much more abundant. The chain has TRBV20-1 and TRBJ1-5; D call uncertain. This CDR3 has 15 amino acids. The germline V and J ends were trimmed by 2 bases and 0 bases, with 11 bases remaining between them. In germline, CDR1 is DFQATT, CDR2 SNEGSKA (reference sequence). The CDR3 bases are TGCAGTGCTAGACTGGAGCGATATAGCAATCAGCCCCAGCATTTT. Translating gives CSARLERYSNQPQHF.

In the case of this clonotype: An end of the junction differs from the germline gene, which may be a read error. The V gene is TRBV5-8, the J gene TRBJ2-2; 10 bases line up with TRBD1. The V gene's germline CDR1 is SGHTS and CDR2 YDEGEE. The CDR3 length is 17 residues. The DNA for the CDR3 is TGCGCCAGCAGCCAAGGTTTAGGGACAGGGGCGACCGGGGAGCTGTTTTTT. This gives the protein CASSQGLGTGATGELFF.

This clonotype came up many times. This chain uses TRBV7-9 with TRBJ2-5, with a weak D call TRBD1 (5 bases). With 5 bases removed from V and 4 bases from J, the gap between germline ends came to 14 bases. CDR1 is SEHNR and CDR2 is FQNEAQ in the germline V gene (reference sequence). The CDR3 totals 14 residues. The CDR3 DNA sequence: TGTGCCAGCAGCCACCAGGGTAGGGGAGAGACCCAGTACTTC. Its translation: CASSHQGRGETQYF.

This clonotype was detected ten times or more. J is TRBJ1-6 and V is TRBV2; 7 bases align to TRBD1. The V segment lost 2 bases and the J segment 8 bases; nucleotides outside the gene matches: 9. The CDR3 totals 16 residues. The germline gives CDR1 SNHLY, CDR2 FYNNEI. This chain's CDR3 is CASSEFRDSRYSPLHF. As DNA, the CDR3 is TGTGCCAGCAGTGAATTCCGGGACAGTAGATATTCACCCCTCCACTTT.

This clonotype was counted ten times or more. The chain carries TRBV15 and TRBJ1-1; unclear D gene. Germline-derived CDR1 and CDR2 are LNHNV and YYDKDF (reference sequence). V was clipped by 0 bases and J by 0 bases, with 2 bases between them. The CDR3 consists of 13 residues. In DNA, the CDR3 is TGTGCCACCAGCAGAGAAATGAACACTGAAGCTTTCTTT. Protein: CATSREMNTEAFF.

This chain joins TRBV6-1 and TRBJ1-1; D not resolved. V lost 2 bases to trimming and J lost 11 bases, with 18 bases between them. CDR3 length equals 14 residues. Looked up from germline, CDR1 is MNHNS and CDR2 is SASEGT. CDR3 amino acids: CASSESGEQRMAFF. The CDR3, as DNA: TGTGCCAGCAGTGAAAGCGGGGAGCAGAGGATGGCTTTCTTT.

The rearrangement uses TRBV4-3 and TRBJ2-5; D gene ambiguous. This CDR3 spans 14 amino acids. CDR1 and CDR2 (germline): LGHNA, YSLEER. V was clipped by 4 bases and J by 1 base, with 10 bases between them. DNA of the CDR3: TGCGCCAGCAGCCTCCTGCCGGGCCAAGAGACCCAGTACTTC. This encodes CASSLLPGQETQYF.

There are a few counts of this clonotype. An end of the junction differs from the germline gene, which may be a read error. The V call is TRBV11-2, the J call TRBJ2-2, with 9 positions matching TRBD2. Germline V gene sequence: CDR1 SGHAT, CDR2 FQNNGV. The CDR3 totals 15 residues. CDR3 sequence: CASSSLAGYTRELFF. The CDR3 region has the DNA TGTGCCAGCAGCTCGCTAGCGGGGTACACCAGGGAGCTGTTTTTT.

As concerns this clonotype: A much larger clone is a single base away; this may be a read error. J is TRBJ2-5 and V is TRBV20-1, with D possibly being TRBD2 (6 bases). The CDR3 covers 16 residues. The germline V gene has CDR1 DFQATT and CDR2 SNEGSKA (reference sequence). V lost 4 bases, J lost 3 bases, and 21 bases lay in between. CDR3 in amino acids: CSAKTDSISGEETQYF. The CDR3 nucleotides read TGCAGTGCTAAGACTGACTCTATATCGGGGGAAGAGACCCAGTACTTC.

The chain combines TRBV27 with TRBJ1-5, with 8 bases matching TRBD1. Per germline, CDR1 MNHEY and CDR2 SMNVEV (reference sequence). CDR3 length equals 16 residues. V dropped 5 bases and J dropped 7; count of bases not matched to a gene: 13. The CDR3 sequence: CASSPYAGQGIQPQHF. The CDR3 DNA follows: TGTGCCAGCAGTCCGTATGCTGGACAGGGAATCCAGCCCCAGCATTTT.

This clonotype has ten or more counts. The CDR3 DNA sequence: TGTGCCAGCAGCTCACCGAGGACTAGTGAGGCTCAAGAGACCCAGTACTTC. It codes for CASSSPRTSEAQETQYF. J is TRBJ2-5 and V is TRBV2; TRBD2 aligns across 7 bases. The CDR3 is 17 residues long. CDR1 and CDR2 (germline): SNHLY, FYNNEI. The junction had 15 bases not matched to a gene; V was cut back by 6 bases and J by 2 bases. The full variable domain, rest sourced from reference TRBV2 and TRBJ2-5, is EPEVTQTPSHQVTQMGQEVILRCVPISNHLYFYWYRQILGQKVEFLVSFYNNEISEKSEIFDDQFSVERPDGSNFTLKIRSTKLEDSAMYFCASSSPRTSEAQETQYFGPGTRLLVL.

This clonotype was recorded many times. The chain has TRBV15 and TRBJ1-3, with D hard to call. Germline CDR1 is LNHNV and CDR2 is YYDKDF (reference sequence). The CDR3 is 17 amino acids. V was cut by 1 base and J by 2 bases, with 15 bases left in between. This CDR3 is CATSRAGPFIAGNTIYF. CDR3 DNA sequence: TGTGCCACCAGCAGAGCGGGCCCCTTCATCGCTGGAAACACCATATATTTT.